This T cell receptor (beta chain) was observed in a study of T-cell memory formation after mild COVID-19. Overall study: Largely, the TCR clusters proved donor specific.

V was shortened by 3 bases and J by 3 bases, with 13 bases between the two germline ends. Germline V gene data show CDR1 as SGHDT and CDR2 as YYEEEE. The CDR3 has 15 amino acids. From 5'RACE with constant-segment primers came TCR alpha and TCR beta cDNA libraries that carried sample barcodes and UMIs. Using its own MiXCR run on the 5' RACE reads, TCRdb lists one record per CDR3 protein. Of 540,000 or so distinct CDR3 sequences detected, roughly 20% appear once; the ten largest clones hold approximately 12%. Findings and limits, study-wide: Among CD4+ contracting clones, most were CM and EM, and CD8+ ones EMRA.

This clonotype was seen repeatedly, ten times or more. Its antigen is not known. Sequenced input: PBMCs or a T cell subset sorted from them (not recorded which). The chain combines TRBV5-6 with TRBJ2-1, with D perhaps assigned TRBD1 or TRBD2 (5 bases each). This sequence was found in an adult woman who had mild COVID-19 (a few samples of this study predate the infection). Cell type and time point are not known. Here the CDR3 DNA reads TGTGCCAGCAGCTCACCGGGACGGGGCTACAATGAGCAGTTCTTC. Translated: CASSSPGRGYNEQFF. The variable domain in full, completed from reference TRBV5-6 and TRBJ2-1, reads DAGVTQSPTHLIKTRGQQVTLRCSPKSGHDTVSWYQQALGQGPQFIFQYYEEEERQRGNFPDRFSGHQFPNYSSELNVNALLLGDSALYLCASSSPGRGYNEQFFGPGTRLTVL.